The rows below give T cell receptor beta chains drawn from one sample of a study of blood T cells in healthy people across ages. MiXCR was run by TCRdb on the 5' RACE reads, yielding one entry per CDR3 protein. The sample includes some 1.5 million distinct CDR3 sequences, 28% seen only once; the top ten take about 8%. Input material: blood. The receptors were gathered from a woman in her twenties or thirties in good health. CDR3s include the opening cysteine and the closing phenylalanine or tryptophan. Each record gives: CDR3 DNA, CDR3 protein, clone size, V gene, J gene, D gene. A D gene is named only where the DNA matches it firmly. The size entry is marked missing in some rows and otherwise reads once, few, many or a size class.

CDR3nt: TGTGCCAGCAGCTTAAAGGAACGAGGGAAATTGGTTGATACGCAGTATTTT
CDR3aa: CASSLKERGKLVDTQYF
abundance: .
v_gene: TRBV7-9
j_gene: TRBJ2-3
d_gene: .

CDR3nt: TGTACCAGCAGTTTGGGGGGACCCTACGAGCAGTACTTC
CDR3aa: CTSSLGGPYEQYF
abundance: .
v_gene: TRBV28
j_gene: TRBJ2-7
d_gene: .

CDR3nt: TGCGCCAGCAGCCCACGGGCTAGCGGGGGCACAGATACGCAGTATTTT
CDR3aa: CASSPRASGGTDTQYF
abundance: few
v_gene: TRBV5-1
j_gene: TRBJ2-3
d_gene: TRBD2

CDR3nt: TGTGCCAGCAGTATTTCCGGGACATCAAAAAACATTCAGTACTTC
CDR3aa: CASSISGTSKNIQYF
abundance: .
v_gene: TRBV6-5
j_gene: TRBJ2-4
d_gene: .

CDR3nt: TGCGCCAGCAGCTTACACGGGACTAGCGGGAATGGACAGCAGTTCTTC
CDR3aa: CASSLHGTSGNGQQFF
abundance: many
v_gene: TRBV5-1
j_gene: TRBJ2-1
d_gene: TRBD2

CDR3nt: TGCAGTGCTAGCTCACCGGGACTAGCGGGATCAGGAGAGCAGTTCTTC
CDR3aa: CSASSPGLAGSGEQFF
abundance: .
v_gene: TRBV20-1
j_gene: TRBJ2-1
d_gene: TRBD2

CDR3nt: TGCAGCGTTGCCGGGACATATGATGATGAGCAGTTCTTC
CDR3aa: CSVAGTYDDEQFF
abundance: many
v_gene: TRBV29-1
j_gene: TRBJ2-1
d_gene: .

CDR3nt: TGCGCCAGCAGCGCGGAGGGGGTCGAGCAGTACTTC
CDR3aa: CASSAEGVEQYF
abundance: few
v_gene: TRBV5-1
j_gene: TRBJ2-7
d_gene: .

CDR3nt: TGTGCCAGCAGCGTAAGGCGAGACTTCCCCACAGATACGCAGTATTTT
CDR3aa: CASSVRRDFPTDTQYF
abundance: .
v_gene: TRBV9
j_gene: TRBJ2-3
d_gene: .

CDR3nt: TGCAGCGTTCGAGGGACAGTCTACGAGCAGTACTTC
CDR3aa: CSVRGTVYEQYF
abundance: many
v_gene: TRBV29-1
j_gene: TRBJ2-7
d_gene: TRBD1

CDR3nt: TGCGCCAGCAGCCAAGATCCGTCGGGATTAGAGACCCAGTACTTC
CDR3aa: CASSQDPSGLETQYF
abundance: few
v_gene: TRBV4-3
j_gene: TRBJ2-5
d_gene: .

CDR3nt: TGCAGCGCAACTAGCGGGGCTAGCACAGATACGCAGTATTTT
CDR3aa: CSATSGASTDTQYF
abundance: many
v_gene: TRBV29-1
j_gene: TRBJ2-3
d_gene: TRBD2

CDR3nt: TGTGCCAGCAGCTCACCGGCCTTGGGACAGTCTAATTCACCCCTCCACTTT
CDR3aa: CASSSPALGQSNSPLHF
abundance: many
v_gene: TRBV7-2
j_gene: TRBJ1-6
d_gene: TRBD1

CDR3nt: TGCGCCAGCAGCTTCGAGGGACGGGGGCAGTTCTTC
CDR3aa: CASSFEGRGQFF
abundance: .
v_gene: TRBV5-1
j_gene: TRBJ2-1
d_gene: .

CDR3nt: TGCAGCGTTCTAGGGGGCGGCACTGAAGCTTTCTTT
CDR3aa: CSVLGGGTEAFF
abundance: .
v_gene: TRBV29-1
j_gene: TRBJ1-1
d_gene: TRBD1

CDR3nt: TGCAGTGCCGGACAGAGCTCCTACGAGCAGTACTTC
CDR3aa: CSAGQSSYEQYF
abundance: few
v_gene: TRBV20-1
j_gene: TRBJ2-7
d_gene: .

CDR3nt: TGCGCCAGCAGCACCTCTTCAGGGACAGGAAGCTCTGGGGCCAACGTCCTGACTTTC
CDR3aa: CASSTSSGTGSSGANVLTF
abundance: .
v_gene: TRBV5-1
j_gene: TRBJ2-6
d_gene: TRBD1

CDR3nt: TGTGCCATCAGCGGGACTAGCGGGAACACCGGGGAGCTGTTTTTT
CDR3aa: CAISGTSGNTGELFF
abundance: few
v_gene: TRBV10-3
j_gene: TRBJ2-2
d_gene: TRBD2

CDR3nt: TGTGCCAGCAGTAGATTATACCTGAACACTGGAGCTTTCTTT
CDR3aa: CASSRLYLNTGAFF
abundance: .
v_gene: TRBV6-5
j_gene: TRBJ1-1
d_gene: .

CDR3nt: TGCGCCAGCAGCCAAGTGAGGGACTTAATCGAGCAGTTCTTC
CDR3aa: CASSQVRDLIEQFF
abundance: few
v_gene: TRBV4-1
j_gene: TRBJ2-1
d_gene: .

CDR3nt: TGTGCCAGTAGTACCCGGACAGGGGGCAAAGAGACCCAGTACTTC
CDR3aa: CASSTRTGGKETQYF
abundance: few
v_gene: TRBV19
j_gene: TRBJ2-5
d_gene: TRBD1

CDR3nt: TGTGCCAGCAGCGTACAGGGTATGACAGATACGCAGTATTTT
CDR3aa: CASSVQGMTDTQYF
abundance: few
v_gene: TRBV9
j_gene: TRBJ2-3
d_gene: .

CDR3nt: TGTGCCAGCAGCCCCTATTCGGGCCTCAGCTCCTACAATGAGCAGTACTTC
CDR3aa: CASSPYSGLSSYNEQYF
abundance: once
v_gene: TRBV3-1
j_gene: TRBJ2-4
d_gene: .

CDR3nt: TGCAGTGCAAACACCAGGGTCTACCATAATTCACCCCTCCACTTT
CDR3aa: CSANTRVYHNSPLHF
abundance: .
v_gene: TRBV20-1
j_gene: TRBJ1-6
d_gene: .

CDR3nt: TGTGCCAGCAGCCCCGGGACAGTGTTTGGGCAGTACTTC
CDR3aa: CASSPGTVFGQYF
abundance: few
v_gene: TRBV7-9
j_gene: TRBJ2-7
d_gene: TRBD1

CDR3nt: TGTGCCAGCGGGGACAGGTCCCGCTCCTACGAGCAGTACTTC
CDR3aa: CASGDRSRSYEQYF
abundance: .
v_gene: TRBV7-9
j_gene: TRBJ2-7
d_gene: TRBD1

CDR3nt: TGCGCCAGCAGCTCCGGGACTAGCGGGAGCGATGAGCAGTTCTTC
CDR3aa: CASSSGTSGSDEQFF
abundance: many
v_gene: TRBV5-1
j_gene: TRBJ2-1
d_gene: TRBD2

CDR3nt: TGTGCCAGCAGCTTAGCCCCGACAGGGGGGATTTACGAGCAGTACTTC
CDR3aa: CASSLAPTGGIYEQYF
abundance: .
v_gene: TRBV11-2
j_gene: TRBJ2-7
d_gene: TRBD1

CDR3nt: TGTGCCAGCGGGGTGTTGGCCGGGAGCGAGCAGTACTTC
CDR3aa: CASGVLAGSEQYF
abundance: .
v_gene: TRBV9
j_gene: TRBJ2-7
d_gene: .

CDR3nt: TGTGCCAGCTCACCACCGGCGGGGGCAAGGGAGACCCAGTACTTC
CDR3aa: CASSPPAGARETQYF
abundance: .
v_gene: TRBV18
j_gene: TRBJ2-5
d_gene: .

CDR3nt: TGTGCCAGCAGACATGGACAGGGGAAAGAGACCCAGTACTTC
CDR3aa: CASRHGQGKETQYF
abundance: few
v_gene: TRBV6-6
j_gene: TRBJ2-5
d_gene: TRBD1

CDR3nt: TGTGCCACCAGCAGAGGTGGCAGGGGGTTCTACGAGCAGTACTTC
CDR3aa: CATSRGGRGFYEQYF
abundance: .
v_gene: TRBV15
j_gene: TRBJ2-7
d_gene: TRBD1

CDR3nt: TGTGTCAGCAGTTACCCAGGTCGCAATGAGCAGTTCTTC
CDR3aa: CVSSYPGRNEQFF
abundance: .
v_gene: TRBV6-2/TRBV6-3
j_gene: TRBJ2-1
d_gene: .

CDR3nt: TGTGCCACCAGCAGAGTGTGGGGGGGTTCCTCCAATGAGCAGTTCTTC
CDR3aa: CATSRVWGGSSNEQFF
abundance: .
v_gene: TRBV15
j_gene: TRBJ2-1
d_gene: TRBD2

CDR3nt: TGTGCCAGCAGCGGGTCGCCAGGGCAAACCTACGAGCAGTACTTC
CDR3aa: CASSGSPGQTYEQYF
abundance: many
v_gene: TRBV3-1
j_gene: TRBJ2-7
d_gene: .

CDR3nt: TGTGCCAGCAGCTTAGGGACCCGAGGCTCCTACGAGCAGTACTTC
CDR3aa: CASSLGTRGSYEQYF
abundance: many
v_gene: TRBV7-6
j_gene: TRBJ2-7
d_gene: .

CDR3nt: TGCAGCGTCGGACAGGGACCAAATGAAAAACTGTTTTTT
CDR3aa: CSVGQGPNEKLFF
abundance: .
v_gene: TRBV29-1
j_gene: TRBJ1-4
d_gene: TRBD1

CDR3nt: TGTGCCAGCAGTCCAGGACCGGTGGGCTACACCTTC
CDR3aa: CASSPGPVGYTF
abundance: many
v_gene: TRBV12-3/TRBV12-4
j_gene: TRBJ1-2
d_gene: .

CDR3nt: TGCGCCAGCAGGGATCCCATTAACACTGAAGCTTTCTTT
CDR3aa: CASRDPINTEAFF
abundance: .
v_gene: TRBV10-2
j_gene: TRBJ1-1
d_gene: .

CDR3nt: TGTGCCAGCACCATCGACGGGGTCTCCTACGAGCAGTACTTC
CDR3aa: CASTIDGVSYEQYF
abundance: many
v_gene: TRBV2
j_gene: TRBJ2-7
d_gene: .

CDR3nt: TGTGCCAGCAGCGAGGGACAGGCCAACACTGAAGCTTTCTTT
CDR3aa: CASSEGQANTEAFF
abundance: .
v_gene: TRBV9
j_gene: TRBJ1-1
d_gene: TRBD1

CDR3nt: TGTGCCAGCAGCGTAAACCCCGGGACAGCTAGCTATGGCTACACCTTC
CDR3aa: CASSVNPGTASYGYTF
abundance: .
v_gene: TRBV28
j_gene: TRBJ1-2
d_gene: TRBD1

CDR3nt: TGCGCCAGCAGCCAAGGGCACCCCCGGGAGACCCAGTACTTC
CDR3aa: CASSQGHPRETQYF
abundance: few
v_gene: TRBV4-1
j_gene: TRBJ2-5
d_gene: .

CDR3nt: TGTGCCAGCAGCGCAGGGACTCCCTCTGGGGCCAACGTCCTGACTTTC
CDR3aa: CASSAGTPSGANVLTF
abundance: .
v_gene: TRBV11-2
j_gene: TRBJ2-6
d_gene: .

CDR3nt: TGCAGTGCTGCCCTCGGGGCTAGCGGGGGAACCTACGAGCAGTACTTC
CDR3aa: CSAALGASGGTYEQYF
abundance: many
v_gene: TRBV20-1
j_gene: TRBJ2-7
d_gene: TRBD2